The present T cell receptor (beta chain) was sequenced within a study of shared clonotypes between healthy human individuals. Study-level findings and limits: What rarefaction showed was incomplete sorted-subset sequencing despite large depth.

Of note for this clone: Its target is not known.

The germline V gene encodes CDR1 MDHEN and CDR2 SYDVKM. This CDR3 has 14 amino acids. V lost 6 bases to trimming and J lost 6 bases, with 17 bases between them. Once extracted for a subset, genomic DNA was divided evenly among several immunoSEQ plates. Generated by immunoSEQ multiplex PCR, the TCRdb table keeps only in-frame clones and is missing some. The data show more than 2 million clones, with about 94% seen just once and 0.1% to 0.15% held by the top ten. This TCR derives from a man between 18 and 35 years old in good health. The material sequenced was naive CD4+ T cells sorted from blood. Specified subset: CD45RA+ positively selected. This chain joins TRBV28 and TRBJ2-5, with D possibly TRBD2 on 6 matching bases. CDR3 region: CASRPGGGLKTQYF. Written as DNA, the CDR3 is TGTGCCAGCAGGCCCGGTGGGGGGTTAAAGACCCAGTACTTC. Full variable domain (missing parts from reference TRBV28 and TRBJ2-5): DVKVTQSSRYLVKRTGEKVFLECVQDMDHENMFWYRQDPGLGLRLIYFSYDVKMKEKGDIPEGYSVSREKKERFSLILESASTNQTSMYLCASRPGGGLKTQYFGPGTRLLVL.